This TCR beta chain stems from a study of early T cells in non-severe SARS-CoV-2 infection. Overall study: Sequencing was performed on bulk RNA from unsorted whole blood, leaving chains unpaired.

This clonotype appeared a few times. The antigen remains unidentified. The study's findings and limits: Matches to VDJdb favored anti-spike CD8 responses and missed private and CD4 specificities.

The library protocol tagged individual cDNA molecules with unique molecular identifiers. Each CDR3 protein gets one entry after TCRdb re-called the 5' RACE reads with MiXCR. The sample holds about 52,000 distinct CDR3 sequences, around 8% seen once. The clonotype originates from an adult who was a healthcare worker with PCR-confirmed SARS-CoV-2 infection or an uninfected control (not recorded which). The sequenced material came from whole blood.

CDR3 DNA sequence: TGTGCCAGCAGCTTAGTAGACGGGTCGATCTCCTACGAGCAGTACTTC. Amino acids: CASSLVDGSISYEQYF. The V call is TRBV7-9, the J call TRBJ2-7; D remains ambiguous. Trimming took 1 base from V and 0 from J, leaving 13 bases between them. The CDR3 contains 16 residues. Per the germline V gene, CDR1 is SEHNR and CDR2 is FQNEAQ (reference sequence).